Following are 9 T cell receptor beta chains from one sample sequenced in a study of T-cell memory formation after mild COVID-19. TCRdb called the 5' RACE reads again in MiXCR, with one record for every CDR3 protein. The sample contains a few hundred thousand distinct CDR3 sequences, more than 20% of which appear only once. The sequencing sample was made of PBMCs or a T cell subset sorted from them (not recorded which). These receptors came from a man aged 18 to 30 who had mild COVID-19 (a few samples of this study predate the infection). Cell type and time point are not known.

This clonotype was observed a few times. The chain joins TRBV20-1 to TRBJ2-1; 9 positions agree with TRBD2. Germline CDR1 and CDR2: DFQATT and SNEGSKA (reference sequence). CDR3 length: 15 amino acids. V lost 0 bases to trimming and J lost 4 bases; unmatched junction nucleotides: 4. The CDR3 here is CSARDLLAGYNEQFF. CDR3 in DNA: TGCAGTGCTAGAGATCTGCTAGCGGGGTACAATGAGCAGTTCTTC.

The chain recombines TRBV7-3 with TRBJ2-1, with a possible D match to TRBD2 (6 bases). The CDR3 sequence is 17 residues long. Germline lookup yields CDR1 SGHTA and CDR2 FQGTGA. Trimming cost V 4 bases and J 0 bases, with 16 bases left between them. CDR3 sequence (DNA): TGTGCCAGCAGCTCTCATCTAGCGACCAGCTCCTACAATGAGCAGTTCTTC. It is translated as CASSSHLATSSYNEQFF. The full variable domain, with the rest looked up from reference TRBV7-3 and TRBJ2-1, is GAGVSQTPSNKVTEKGKYVELRCDPISGHTALYWYRQSLGQGPEFLIYFQGTGAADDSGLPNDRFFAVRPEGSVSTLKIQRTERGDSAVYLCASSSHLATSSYNEQFFGPGTRLTVL.

The chain employs TRBV5-1 and TRBJ2-1; TRBD1 or TRBD2 may be the D gene (6 bases each). Germline lookup yields CDR1 SGHRS and CDR2 YFSETQ. The CDR3 is 17 amino acids. V was shortened by 6 bases and J by 4 bases, with 23 bases between the two germline ends. Written as DNA, the CDR3 is TGCGCCAGCACCACCTTCATGGGGGGCAGTAGGTACAATGAGCAGTTCTTC. Translation: CASTTFMGGSRYNEQFF.

The chain employs TRBV6-2 or TRBV6-3 and TRBJ2-5; D possibly corresponds to TRBD1 (6 bases). The V gene's germline CDR1 is MNHEY and CDR2 SVGEGT. CDR3 length: 14 amino acids. Trimming took 8 bases from V and 4 from J, leaving 17 bases between them. CDR3 amino acids: CASRDINSGETQYF. As DNA, the CDR3 is TGTGCCAGCCGGGACATCAATTCGGGAGAGACCCAGTACTTC.

This clonotype has at least ten counts. The V gene is TRBV3-1, the J gene TRBJ1-6, with 9 bases that match TRBD1. The CDR3 loop spans 18 amino acids. Germline assignment: CDR1 LGHDT and CDR2 YNNKEL (reference sequence). With V trimmed by 11 bases and J by 9 bases, 23 bases remained unmatched. The CDR3 here is CASSGGGQGHWVGSPLHF. The CDR3 DNA is TGTGCCTCCAGCGGTGGGGGACAGGGTCATTGGGTTGGTTCACCCCTCCACTTT.

This chain uses TRBV10-3 with TRBJ2-1; D tentatively fits TRBD1 or TRBD2 (5 bases each). V lost 11 bases to trimming and J lost 10 bases, with 24 bases between them. The germline gives CDR1 ENHRY, CDR2 SYGVKD. The CDR3 runs to 14 residues. The CDR3 region has the DNA TGTGCCGCACGGAACTGGGACGCCGGCGGGGAGCAGTTCTTC. Protein product: CAARNWDAGGEQFF.

This chain connects TRBV30 to TRBJ2-7; D remains ambiguous. This CDR3 contains 12 residues. Trimming removed 3 bases from V and 4 bases from J, with 10 bases in between. Germline CDR1 is GTSNPN and CDR2 is SVGIG (reference sequence). CDR3 coding DNA: TGTGCCTGGAGCGTCGACGGGTACGAGCAGTACTTC. This sequence encodes CAWSVDGYEQYF. The full variable domain, its missing parts supplied by reference TRBV30 and TRBJ2-7, is SQTIHQWPATLVQPVGSPLSLECTVEGTSNPNLYWYRQAAGRGLQLLFYSVGIGQISSEVPQNLSASRPQDRQFILSSKKLLLSDSGFYLCAWSVDGYEQYFGPGTRLTVT.

The chain recombines TRBV20-1 with TRBJ2-7, with 7 nucleotides matching TRBD2. The CDR3 is made up of 16 amino acids. V gave up 0 bases and J gave up 2 bases; unmatched junction bases: 10. From germline, CDR1 is DFQATT and CDR2 SNEGSKA (reference sequence). The CDR3 DNA follows: TGCAGTGCTAGAGATCTAGTGAGCGGGGCTACCTACGAGCAGTACTTC. Translation: CSARDLVSGATYEQYF.

This clonotype was picked up many times. The chain links TRBV20-1 to TRBJ1-1; D uncertain. Germline V lookup: CDR1 DFQATT, CDR2 SNEGSKA (reference sequence). The CDR3 runs to 13 residues. V gave up 5 bases and J gave up 4 bases, with 14 bases separating them. The CDR3 nucleotides read TGCAGTGCTCAACGAACGGGGTTCACTGAAGCTTTCTTT. This sequence encodes CSAQRTGFTEAFF.